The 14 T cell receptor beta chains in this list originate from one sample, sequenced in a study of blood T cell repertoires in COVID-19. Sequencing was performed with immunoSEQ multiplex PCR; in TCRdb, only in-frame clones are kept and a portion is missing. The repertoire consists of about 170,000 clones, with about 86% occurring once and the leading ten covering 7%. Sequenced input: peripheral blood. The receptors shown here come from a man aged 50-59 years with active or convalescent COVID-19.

The CDR3 DNA follows: TGTGCCACCAGCAGAGATCAGACGGGGAACACTGAAGCTTTCTTT. It translates to CATSRDQTGNTEAFF. This chain uses TRBV15 with TRBJ1-1; D not certain. The CDR3 extends over 15 amino acids. V was shortened by 0 bases and J by 1 base, with 9 bases between the two germline ends. CDR1 is LNHNV, CDR2 YYDKDF, per germline (reference sequence).

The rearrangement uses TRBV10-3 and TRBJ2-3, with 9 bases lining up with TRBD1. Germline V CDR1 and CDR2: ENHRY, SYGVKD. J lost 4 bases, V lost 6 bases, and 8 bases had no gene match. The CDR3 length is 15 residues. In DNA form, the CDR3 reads TGTGCCATCAGAGTTGGGGGACAGGGTTCAGATACGCAGTATTTT. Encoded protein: CAIRVGGQGSDTQYF.

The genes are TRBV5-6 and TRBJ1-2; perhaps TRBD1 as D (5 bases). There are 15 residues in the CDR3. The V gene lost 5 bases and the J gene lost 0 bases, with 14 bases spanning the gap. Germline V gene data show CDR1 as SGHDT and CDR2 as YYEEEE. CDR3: CASRSTGGSNYGYTF. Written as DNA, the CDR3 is TGTGCCAGCAGAAGTACCGGGGGTTCTAACTATGGCTACACCTTC.

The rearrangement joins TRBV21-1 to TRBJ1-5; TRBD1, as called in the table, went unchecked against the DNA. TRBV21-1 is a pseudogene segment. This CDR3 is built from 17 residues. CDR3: CASNPRTGSRMGQPQHF. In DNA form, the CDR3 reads TGTGCCAGCAACCCCCGGACAGGGAGTCGTATGGGTCAGCCCCAGCATTTT.

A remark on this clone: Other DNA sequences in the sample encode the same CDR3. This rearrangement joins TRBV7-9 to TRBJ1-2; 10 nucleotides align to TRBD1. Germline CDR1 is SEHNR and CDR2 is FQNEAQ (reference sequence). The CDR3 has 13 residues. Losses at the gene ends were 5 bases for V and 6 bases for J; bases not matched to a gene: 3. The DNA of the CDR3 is TGTGCCAGCAGCATCGGACAGGGGGATGGCTACACCTTC. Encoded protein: CASSIGQGDGYTF.

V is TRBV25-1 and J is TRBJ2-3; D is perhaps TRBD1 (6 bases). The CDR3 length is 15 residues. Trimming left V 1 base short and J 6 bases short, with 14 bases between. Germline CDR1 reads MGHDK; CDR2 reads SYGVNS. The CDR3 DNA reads TGTGCCAGCAGTGAATTTACAGCTCAGGGGGATACGCAGTATTTT. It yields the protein CASSEFTAQGDTQYF.

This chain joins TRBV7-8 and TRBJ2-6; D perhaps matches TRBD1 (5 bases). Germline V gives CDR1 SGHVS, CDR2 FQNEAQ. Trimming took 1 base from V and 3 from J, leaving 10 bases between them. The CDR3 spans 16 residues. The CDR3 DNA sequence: TGTGCCAGCAGCTTAGTCGCAGGGTATGGGGCCAACGTCCTGACTTTC. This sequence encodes CASSLVAGYGANVLTF.

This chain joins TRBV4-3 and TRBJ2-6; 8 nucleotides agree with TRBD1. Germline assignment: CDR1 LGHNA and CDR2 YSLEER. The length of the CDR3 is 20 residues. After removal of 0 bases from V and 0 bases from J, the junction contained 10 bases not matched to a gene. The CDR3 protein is CASSQEPQGALPSGANVLTF. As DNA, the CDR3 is TGCGCCAGCAGCCAAGAGCCCCAGGGGGCCCTCCCCTCTGGGGCCAACGTCCTGACTTTC.

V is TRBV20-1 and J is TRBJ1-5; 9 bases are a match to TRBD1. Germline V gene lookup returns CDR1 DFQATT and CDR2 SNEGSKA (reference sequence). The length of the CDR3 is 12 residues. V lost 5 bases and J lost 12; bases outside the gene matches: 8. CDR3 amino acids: CSAGDRGKIQHF. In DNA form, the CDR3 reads TGCAGTGCTGGTGACAGGGGGAAGATCCAGCATTTT.

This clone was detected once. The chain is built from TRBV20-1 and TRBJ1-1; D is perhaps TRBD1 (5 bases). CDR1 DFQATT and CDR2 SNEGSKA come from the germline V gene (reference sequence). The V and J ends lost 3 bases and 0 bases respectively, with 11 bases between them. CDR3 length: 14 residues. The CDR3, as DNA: TGCAGTGCTAGTAATAGGGGAATGAACACTGAAGCTTTCTTT. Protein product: CSASNRGMNTEAFF.

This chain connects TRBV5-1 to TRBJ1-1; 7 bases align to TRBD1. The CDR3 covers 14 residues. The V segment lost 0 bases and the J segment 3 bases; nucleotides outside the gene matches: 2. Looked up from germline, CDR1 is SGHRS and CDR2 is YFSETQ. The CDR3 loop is CASSLETGDTEAFF. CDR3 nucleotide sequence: TGCGCCAGCAGCTTGGAAACAGGGGACACTGAAGCTTTCTTT.

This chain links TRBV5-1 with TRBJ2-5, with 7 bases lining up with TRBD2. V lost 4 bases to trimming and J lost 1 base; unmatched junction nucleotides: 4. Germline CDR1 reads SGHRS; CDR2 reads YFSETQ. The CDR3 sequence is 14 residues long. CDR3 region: CASSARTSQETQYF. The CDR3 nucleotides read TGCGCCAGCAGCGCCAGGACTAGCCAAGAGACCCAGTACTTC.

The chain's CDR3 is CASSLTSDQETQYF. Here the CDR3 DNA reads TGTGCCAGCAGCCTGACTAGCGACCAAGAGACCCAGTACTTC. The chain employs TRBV11-1 and TRBJ2-5; 8 nucleotides match TRBD2. Looked up from germline, CDR1 is SGHAT and CDR2 is FQDESV (reference sequence). With 5 bases clipped from V and 0 bases from J, the junction kept 2 bases outside the gene matches. The CDR3 is 14 residues long. The full variable domain, completed using reference TRBV11-1 and TRBJ2-5, is EAEVAQSPRYKITEKSQAVAFWCDPISGHATLYWYRQILGQGPELLVQFQDESVVDDSQLPKDRFSAERLKGVDSTLKIQPAELGDSAMYLCASSLTSDQETQYFGPGTRLLVL.

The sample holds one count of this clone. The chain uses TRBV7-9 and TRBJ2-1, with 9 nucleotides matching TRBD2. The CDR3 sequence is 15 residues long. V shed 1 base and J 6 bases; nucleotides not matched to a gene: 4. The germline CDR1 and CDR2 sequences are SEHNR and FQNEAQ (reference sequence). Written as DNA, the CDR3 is TGTGCCAGCAGCTTAGTCCTAGCGGGACCCAATGAGCAGTTCTTC. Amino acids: CASSLVLAGPNEQFF.